This section outlines one TCR beta chain sequence together with its context. Per germline, CDR1 GTSNPN and CDR2 SVGIG (reference sequence). The CDR3 is 17 residues long. With 1 base clipped from V and 1 base from J, the junction kept 8 bases outside the gene matches. Here immunoSEQ multiplex PCR was the method, and the copy in TCRdb shows in-frame clones only, minus some. This sample has a few hundred thousand clones; roughly 84% occur once, and the top ten carry around 13%. This sample is part of a study of blood T cell repertoires in COVID-19. Study context: Sites across the United States, Italy and Spain contributed samples from acute and convalescent COVID-19. T cells, B-cell-depleted T cells, or PBMCs provided the cDNA or gDNA that served as material.

The specimen sequenced was peripheral blood. This clonotype originated in a human donor in a cohort sampled during active COVID-19. The V call is TRBV30, the J call TRBJ1-2, with 11 nucleotides matching TRBD1. The CDR3 region is CAWSAPGQGGFNYGYTF. In nucleotides, the CDR3 is TGTGCCTGGAGTGCACCGGGACAGGGGGGGTTTAACTATGGCTACACCTTC.